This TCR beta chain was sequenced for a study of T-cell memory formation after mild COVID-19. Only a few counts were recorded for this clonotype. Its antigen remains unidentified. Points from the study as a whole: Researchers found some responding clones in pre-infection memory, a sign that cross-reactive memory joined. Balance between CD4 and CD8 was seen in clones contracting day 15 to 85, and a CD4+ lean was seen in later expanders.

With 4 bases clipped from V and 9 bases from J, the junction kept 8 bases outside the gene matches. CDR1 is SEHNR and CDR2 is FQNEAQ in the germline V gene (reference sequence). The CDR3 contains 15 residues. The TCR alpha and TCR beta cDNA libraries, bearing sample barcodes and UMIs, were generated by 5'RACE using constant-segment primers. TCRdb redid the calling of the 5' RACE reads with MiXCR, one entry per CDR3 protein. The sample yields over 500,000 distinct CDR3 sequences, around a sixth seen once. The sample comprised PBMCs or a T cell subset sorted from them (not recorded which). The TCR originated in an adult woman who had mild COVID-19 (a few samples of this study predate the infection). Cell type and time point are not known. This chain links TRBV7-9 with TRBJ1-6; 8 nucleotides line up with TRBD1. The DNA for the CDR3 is TGTGCCAGCAGCTCCTCAGACAGGGGTAGTTCACCCCTCCACTTT. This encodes CASSSSDRGSSPLHF. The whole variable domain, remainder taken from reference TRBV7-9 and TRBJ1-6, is DTGVSQNPRHKITKRGQNVTFRCDPISEHNRLYWYRQTLGQGPEFLTYFQNEAQLEKSRLLSDRFSAERPKGSFSTLEIQRTEQGDSAMYLCASSSSDRGSSPLHFGNGTRLTVT.